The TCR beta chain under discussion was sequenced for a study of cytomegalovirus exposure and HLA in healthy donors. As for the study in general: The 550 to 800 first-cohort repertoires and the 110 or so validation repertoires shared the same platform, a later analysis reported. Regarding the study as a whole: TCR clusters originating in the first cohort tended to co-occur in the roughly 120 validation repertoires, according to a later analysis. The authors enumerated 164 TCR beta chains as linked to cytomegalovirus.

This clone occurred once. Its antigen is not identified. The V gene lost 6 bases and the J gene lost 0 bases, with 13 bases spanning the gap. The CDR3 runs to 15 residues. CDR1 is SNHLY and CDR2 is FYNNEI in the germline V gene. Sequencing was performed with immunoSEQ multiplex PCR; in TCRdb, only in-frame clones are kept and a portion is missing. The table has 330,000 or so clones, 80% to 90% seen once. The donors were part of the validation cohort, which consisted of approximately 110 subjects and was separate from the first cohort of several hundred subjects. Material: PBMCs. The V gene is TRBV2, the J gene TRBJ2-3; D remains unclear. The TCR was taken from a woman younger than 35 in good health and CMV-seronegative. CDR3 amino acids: CASRLPTDSTDTQYF. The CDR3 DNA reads TGTGCCAGCAGACTCCCAACAGACAGCACAGATACGCAGTATTTT.